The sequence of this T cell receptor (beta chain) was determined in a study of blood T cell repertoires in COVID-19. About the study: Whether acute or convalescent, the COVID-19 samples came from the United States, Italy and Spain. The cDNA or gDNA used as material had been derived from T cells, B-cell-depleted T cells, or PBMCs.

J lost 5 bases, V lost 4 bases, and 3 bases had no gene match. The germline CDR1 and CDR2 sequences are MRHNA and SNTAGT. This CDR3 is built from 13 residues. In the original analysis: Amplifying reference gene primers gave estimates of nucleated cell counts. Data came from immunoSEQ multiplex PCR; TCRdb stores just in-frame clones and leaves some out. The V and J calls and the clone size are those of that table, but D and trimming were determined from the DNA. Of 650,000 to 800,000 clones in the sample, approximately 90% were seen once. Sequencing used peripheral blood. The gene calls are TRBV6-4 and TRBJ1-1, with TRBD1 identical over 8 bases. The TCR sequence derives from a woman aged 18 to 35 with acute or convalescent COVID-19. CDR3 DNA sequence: TGTGCCAGCAGTGCGACAGGGGAAACTGAAGCTTTCTTT. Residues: CASSATGETEAFF.